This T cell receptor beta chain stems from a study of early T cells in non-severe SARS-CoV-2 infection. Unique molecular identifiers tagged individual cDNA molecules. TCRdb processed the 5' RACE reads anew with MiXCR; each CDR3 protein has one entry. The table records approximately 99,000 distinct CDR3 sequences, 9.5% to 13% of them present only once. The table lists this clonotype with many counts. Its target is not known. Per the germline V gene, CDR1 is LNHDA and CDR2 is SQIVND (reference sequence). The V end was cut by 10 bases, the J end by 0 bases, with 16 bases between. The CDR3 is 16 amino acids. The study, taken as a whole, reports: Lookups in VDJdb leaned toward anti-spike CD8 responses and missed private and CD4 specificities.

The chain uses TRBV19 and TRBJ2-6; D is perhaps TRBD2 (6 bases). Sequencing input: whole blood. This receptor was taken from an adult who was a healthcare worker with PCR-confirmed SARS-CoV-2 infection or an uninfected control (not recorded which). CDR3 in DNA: TGTGCCACTCAAGCGGGCCACCTCTCTGGGGCCAACGTCCTGACTTTC. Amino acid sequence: CATQAGHLSGANVLTF.